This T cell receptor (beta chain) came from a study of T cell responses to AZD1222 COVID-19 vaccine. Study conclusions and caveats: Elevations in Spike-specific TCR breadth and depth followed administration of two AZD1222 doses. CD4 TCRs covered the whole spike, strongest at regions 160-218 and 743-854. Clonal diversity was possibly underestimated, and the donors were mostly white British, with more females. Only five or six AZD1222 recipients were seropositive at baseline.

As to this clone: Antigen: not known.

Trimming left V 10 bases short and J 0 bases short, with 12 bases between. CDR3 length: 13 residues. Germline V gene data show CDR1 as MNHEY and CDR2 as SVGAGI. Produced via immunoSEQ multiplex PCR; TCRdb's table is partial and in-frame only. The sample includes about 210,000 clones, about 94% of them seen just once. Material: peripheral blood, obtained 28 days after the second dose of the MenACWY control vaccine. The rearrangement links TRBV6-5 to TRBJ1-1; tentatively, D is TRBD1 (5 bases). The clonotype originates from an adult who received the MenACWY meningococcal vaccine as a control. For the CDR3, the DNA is TGTGCCACAACCTTGACAGTGAACACTGAAGCTTTCTTT. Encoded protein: CATTLTVNTEAFF.